The rows below give T cell receptor beta chains drawn from one sample of a study of breast tumors, draining lymph nodes, adjacent tissues. TCRdb processed the multiplex PCR reads anew with MiXCR; each CDR3 protein has one entry. The table has about 230,000 distinct CDR3 sequences, about 30% seen once. Sequenced material: axillary lymph node tissue. Receptors were obtained from a female donor with breast cancer. Some clones in this sample may be carry-over from other donors' samples. Each CDR3 is given with its conserved first and last residue. A D gene is named only where the DNA matches it firmly. Size is omitted from some rows. Given values are once, few, many or a class for expanded clones.

clone size	V gene	D gene	J gene	CDR3 DNA	CDR3 protein
few	TRBV20-1	TRBD1	TRBJ2-7	TGCAGTGCCCTACCCCCGGGACAGGGTAGTAACGAGCAGTACTTC	CSALPPGQGSNEQYF
NA	TRBV7-9	TRBD1	TRBJ1-2	TGTGCCAGCAGCTTAGTGGGCGGGACAGGGACTCTCTTTACTGGCTACACCTTC	CASSLVGGTGTLFTGYTF
NA	TRBV10-2	TRBD1	TRBJ2-5	TGCGCCAGCAGTTGGTTCACAGGGGTCAATCAGCCCCAGTACTTC	CASSWFTGVNQPQYF
many	TRBV5-1	NA	TRBJ2-1	TGCGCCAGCAGCACTGTCCCTGCGAATGAGCAGTTCTTC	CASSTVPANEQFF
many	TRBV7-3	NA	TRBJ2-3	TGTGCCAGCAGCTTAGGCCGGCACCCCACAGATACGCAGTATTTT	CASSLGRHPTDTQYF
NA	TRBV9	TRBD1	TRBJ2-5	TGTGCCAGCAGTCTAGCAGGGGGCGGCGAAACAAGAGGGACCCAGTACTTC	CASSLAGGGETRGTQYF
many	TRBV25-1	NA	TRBJ2-3	TGTGCCAGCAGTGAGCGTTTTGGCACAGATACGCAGTATTTT	CASSERFGTDTQYF
many	TRBV7-2	NA	TRBJ2-1	TGTGCCAGCAGTCCAGCTCCGATAGGGGCCAATGAGCAGTTCTTC	CASSPAPIGANEQFF
many	TRBV9	NA	TRBJ2-7	TGTGCCAGCAGCGTAACAAGTCAGCCTTACGAGCAGTACTTC	CASSVTSQPYEQYF
NA	TRBV6-2/TRBV6-3	TRBD2	TRBJ2-1	TGTGCCAGCAGTCCCCCAACTAGCGGGAGGCATAGTGAGCAGTTCTTC	CASSPPTSGRHSEQFF
many	TRBV2	TRBD1	TRBJ2-7	TGTGCCAGCAGTGGGGGCCGGACAGGGGGCGCAGAGGACGAGCAGTACTTC	CASSGGRTGGAEDEQYF
many	TRBV6-6	NA	TRBJ2-6	TGTGCCAGCAGTTACCGGGGGGGGGCCAACGTCCTGACTTTC	CASSYRGGANVLTF
NA	TRBV7-9	NA	TRBJ1-1	TGTGCCAGCAGCTCCAGGGGTGCTGAAGCTTTCTTT	CASSSRGAEAFF
few	TRBV30	NA	TRBJ2-6	TGTGCCTGGGGAAGCAGCTCTGGGGCCAACGTCCTGACTTTC	CAWGSSSGANVLTF
many	TRBV9	NA	TRBJ2-2	TGTGCCAGCAGCGTAAGAACTAACACCGGGGAGCTGTTTTTT	CASSVRTNTGELFF
many	TRBV18	NA	TRBJ2-3	TGTGCCAGCTCACCAACGATTGGAGATACGCAGTATTTT	CASSPTIGDTQYF
many	TRBV2	NA	TRBJ2-7	TGTGCCAGCGGGACGGCGGTTGGGGGCTCCTACGAGCAGTACTTC	CASGTAVGGSYEQYF
many	TRBV5-8	TRBD2	TRBJ2-5	TGTGCCAGCAGTCCCACTAGCGGGAGGCTAGAGACCCAGTACTTC	CASSPTSGRLETQYF
once	TRBV18	NA	TRBJ1-3	TGTACCAGCTCACCCGGGACCGTGGTGGGAAACACCATATATTTT	CTSSPGTVVGNTIYF
many	TRBV6-6	TRBD2	TRBJ2-5	TGTGCCAGCAGTTACGGGGGACTAGAACGCAACCAAGAGACCCAGTACTTC	CASSYGGLERNQETQYF
NA	TRBV19	TRBD1	TRBJ2-2	TGTGCCAGTAGCTCCCTTGGACAGGGATCCGGGGAGCTGTTTTTT	CASSSLGQGSGELFF
NA	TRBV6-5	TRBD1	TRBJ1-2	TGTGCCAGCAGTCACTCCAGGACAGGGCAAGGCTACACCTTC	CASSHSRTGQGYTF
NA	TRBV5-1	NA	TRBJ2-6	TGCGCCAGCAGCTTGGGGGAACTAGCGGCCAACGTCCTGACTTTC	CASSLGELAANVLTF
NA	TRBV7-9	NA	TRBJ2-5	TGTGCCAGCAGTACAGACGGGCTTGCTGTGGAGACCAAGTACTTC	CASSTDGLAVETKYF
NA	TRBV29-1	NA	TRBJ1-4	TGCAGCGTTGTTGGGGGTACCAATGAAAAACTGTTTTTT	CSVVGGTNEKLFF
many	TRBV28	NA	TRBJ1-2	TGTGCCAGCAGCACTCTCAGGGGTGGTGGCTACACCTTC	CASSTLRGGGYTF
once	TRBV6-5	TRBD2	TRBJ2-3	TGTGCCAGCAGTTACACAACTAACGGGAGGGCCTTACTAAGCACAGATACGCAGTATTTT	CASSYTTNGRALLSTDTQYF
many	TRBV20-1	NA	TRBJ2-5	TGCAGTGCTAGGGATAGGACGGCTCAAGAGACCCAGTACTTC	CSARDRTAQETQYF
NA	TRBV12-3/TRBV12-4	NA	TRBJ2-2	TGTGCCAGCAGTTCTCCGGGGGTCAACACCGGGGAGCTGTTTTTT	CASSSPGVNTGELFF
NA	TRBV24-1	NA	TRBJ2-1	TGTGCCACCAGTGATTCCAAGGGACTTTACAATGAGCAGTTCTTC	CATSDSKGLYNEQFF
many	TRBV5-6	NA	TRBJ1-2	TGTGCCAGCAGCTTGCAGGGGCCGGGCTATGGCTACACCTTC	CASSLQGPGYGYTF
NA	TRBV7-2	TRBD1	TRBJ1-4	TGTGCCAGCAGCCAAGGGACAGCTGGCGAAAAACTGTTTTTT	CASSQGTAGEKLFF
few	TRBV10-3	NA	TRBJ1-1	TGTGCCATCAGGATGGACAGTGGGGCTGAAGCTTTCTTT	CAIRMDSGAEAFF
NA	TRBV7-9	NA	TRBJ1-2	TGTGCCAGCAGCCCTACCGGGACATCCAATTTTATCGCTAACTATGGCTACACCTTC	CASSPTGTSNFIANYGYTF
many	TRBV2	NA	TRBJ2-3	TGTGCCAGCAGCTGGACTGCCAGCACAGATACGCAGTATTTT	CASSWTASTDTQYF
many	TRBV9	NA	TRBJ2-7	TGTGCCAGCAGCGCTACTAGCTGGGCCTACGAGCAGTACTTC	CASSATSWAYEQYF
NA	TRBV6-5	TRBD2	TRBJ2-3	TGTGCCAGCAGTCCCGAAGCGGGAGTGGCGAATACGCAGTATTTT	CASSPEAGVANTQYF
NA	TRBV18	NA	TRBJ1-4	TGTGCCAGCTCACCTCCGAGGTCGGGGCGGGGCGAAAAACTGTTTTTT	CASSPPRSGRGEKLFF
NA	TRBV2	TRBD1	TRBJ1-5	TGTGCCAGCAGGGAGGGGACAGGGAGCAATCAGCCCCAGCATTTT	CASREGTGSNQPQHF
many	TRBV4-1	NA	TRBJ2-7	TGCGCCAGCAGCCCTAGTACCCACGAGCAGTACTTC	CASSPSTHEQYF
NA	TRBV6-5	NA	TRBJ1-1	TGTGCCAGCAGTCGACTGACCCCAGCGGCTTTCTTT	CASSRLTPAAFF
NA	TRBV20-1	NA	TRBJ2-5	TGCGGGGCCCGGCGCCGGGTAGCGTACCAAGAGACCCAGTACTTC	CGARRRVAYQETQYF
many	TRBV5-1	TRBD2	TRBJ2-7	TGCGCCAGCAGCAACGTAGCGGGGAGCTCCTACGAGCAGTACTTC	CASSNVAGSSYEQYF
many	TRBV4-2	NA	TRBJ1-3	TGTGCCAGCAGCCAAGAGTACACAGCTGGAAACACCATATATTTT	CASSQEYTAGNTIYF
many	TRBV2	NA	TRBJ2-1	TGTGCCAGCCAGGGGCGCTCCTACAATGAGCAGTTCTTC	CASQGRSYNEQFF
many	TRBV5-1	TRBD2	TRBJ2-3	TGCGCCAGCAGCTTGGAGAGGCTAGCGGGAGGGCTTAGCACAGATACGCAGTATTTT	CASSLERLAGGLSTDTQYF
NA	TRBV5-4	TRBD1	TRBJ2-5	TGTGCCAGCAGCTGGAACCGGGACAGCGGAGAGACCCAGTACTTC	CASSWNRDSGETQYF
many	TRBV24-1	TRBD2	TRBJ2-7	TGTGCCCCCGGGGGGTTAGATGGGTCCTACGAGCAGTACTTC	CAPGGLDGSYEQYF
many	TRBV7-3	TRBD2	TRBJ2-2	TGTGCCAGCAGCCCAGGGAGACTAGCGGGAGAGACCGGGGAGCTGTTTTTT	CASSPGRLAGETGELFF
NA	TRBV25-1	TRBD2	TRBJ2-1	TGTGCCAGCTTACTAGCGGATGGGGACAATGAGCAGTTCTTC	CASLLADGDNEQFF
many	TRBV20-1	NA	TRBJ2-6	TGCAGTGCTAGAGCTGACTCCGGGGCCAACGTCCTGACTTTC	CSARADSGANVLTF
NA	TRBV7-9	TRBD1	TRBJ2-5	TGTGCCAGCAGCTACGGGACAGGGAACCACCAAGAGACCCAGTACTTC	CASSYGTGNHQETQYF
many	TRBV5-1	TRBD1	TRBJ2-1	TGCGCCAGCAGCTTGGGAGGGACAGGGGGCCGTGATGAGCAGTTCTTC	CASSLGGTGGRDEQFF
many	TRBV24-1	NA	TRBJ2-3	TGTGCCACCAGTTCAGTCAATCCTAGCACAGATACGCAGTATTTT	CATSSVNPSTDTQYF
NA	TRBV6-2/TRBV6-3	TRBD2	TRBJ2-5	TGTGCCAGCAGTCACACGGGACTACAACAGGAGACCCAGTACTTC	CASSHTGLQQETQYF
many	TRBV28	NA	TRBJ2-7	TGTGCCAGCAGTACCTCTGACCTAATCGGGTACGAGCAGTACTTC	CASSTSDLIGYEQYF
NA	TRBV7-2	TRBD2	TRBJ2-7	TGTGCCAGCAGCTTAGGGGGGACTAGCGGGGCGGGTTCCCGCGAGCAGTACTTC	CASSLGGTSGAGSREQYF
NA	TRBV6-5	NA	TRBJ2-7	TGTGCCAGCAGTCAAGCTGGGGGAATCAACGAGCAGTACTTC	CASSQAGGINEQYF
few	TRBV29-1	NA	TRBJ1-1	TGCAGCGTTGAAGGCAGCTCGTGGACTGAAGCTTTCTTT	CSVEGSSWTEAFF